The clone carrying this TCR beta chain was observed a handful of times. Its cognate antigen is unknown. The data were obtained in a study of identical twins. Regarding the study as a whole: Some out-of-frame alpha sequences were shared by twins, and these showed excess low generation probability. Fewer insertions marked abundant cord blood beta clonotypes; young adult naive trended weakly, memory not at all.

The V and J ends lost 1 base and 2 bases, in that order; junction bases with no gene match: 2. Germline CDR1 is LGHNA and CDR2 is YNFKEQ. This CDR3 spans 16 amino acids. TCRdb re-called the 5' RACE reads through MiXCR, storing one row per CDR3 protein. The data show roughly 490,000 distinct CDR3 sequences, over 11% seen once. Each donor was a healthy Caucasian. These data were likewise used in another study, on yellow fever vaccine responses in identical twins.

This clonotype was sampled from a woman younger than 35 in good health. V is TRBV4-2 and J is TRBJ2-7; TRBD2 matches at 13 bases. Sequenced sample: CD4+ T cells sorted from blood. The CDR3 region has the DNA TGTGCCAGCAGCCAAGCCGGGACTAGCGGGACCTACGAGCAGTACTTC. Translated: CASSQAGTSGTYEQYF.